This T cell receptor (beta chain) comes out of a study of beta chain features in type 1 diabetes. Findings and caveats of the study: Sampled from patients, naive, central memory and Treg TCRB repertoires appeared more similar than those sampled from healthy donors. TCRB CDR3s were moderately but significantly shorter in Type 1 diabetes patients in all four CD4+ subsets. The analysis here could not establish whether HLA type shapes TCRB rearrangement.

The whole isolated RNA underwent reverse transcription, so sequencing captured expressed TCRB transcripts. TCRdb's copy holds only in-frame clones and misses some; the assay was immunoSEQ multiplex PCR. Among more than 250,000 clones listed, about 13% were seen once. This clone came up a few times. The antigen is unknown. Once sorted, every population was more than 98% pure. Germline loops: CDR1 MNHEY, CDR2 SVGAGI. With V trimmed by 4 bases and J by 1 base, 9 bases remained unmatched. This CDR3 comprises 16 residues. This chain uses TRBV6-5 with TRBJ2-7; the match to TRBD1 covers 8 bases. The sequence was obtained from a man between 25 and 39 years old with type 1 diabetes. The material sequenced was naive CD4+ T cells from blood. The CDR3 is CASSSTRGRGSYEQYF. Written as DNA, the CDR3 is TGTGCCAGCAGTTCAACCAGGGGGCGCGGGTCCTACGAGCAGTACTTC.